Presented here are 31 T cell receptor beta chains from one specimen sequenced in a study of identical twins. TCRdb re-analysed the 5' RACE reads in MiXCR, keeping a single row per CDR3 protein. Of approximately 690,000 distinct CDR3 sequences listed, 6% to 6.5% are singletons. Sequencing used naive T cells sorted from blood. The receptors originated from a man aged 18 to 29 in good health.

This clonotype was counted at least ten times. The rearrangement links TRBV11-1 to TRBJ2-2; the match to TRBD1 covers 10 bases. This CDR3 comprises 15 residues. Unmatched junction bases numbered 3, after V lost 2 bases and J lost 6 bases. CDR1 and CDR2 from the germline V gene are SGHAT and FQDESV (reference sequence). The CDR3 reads CASSLPGQGSGELFF. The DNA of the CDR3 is TGTGCCAGCAGCTTACCGGGACAGGGGTCCGGGGAGCTGTTTTTT.

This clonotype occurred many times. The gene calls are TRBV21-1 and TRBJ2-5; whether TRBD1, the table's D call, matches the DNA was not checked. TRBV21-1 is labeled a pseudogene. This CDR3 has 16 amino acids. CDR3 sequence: CASSKRTGQPPETQYF. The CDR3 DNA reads TGTGCCAGCAGCAAAAGGACCGGGCAGCCCCCGGAGACCCAGTACTTC.

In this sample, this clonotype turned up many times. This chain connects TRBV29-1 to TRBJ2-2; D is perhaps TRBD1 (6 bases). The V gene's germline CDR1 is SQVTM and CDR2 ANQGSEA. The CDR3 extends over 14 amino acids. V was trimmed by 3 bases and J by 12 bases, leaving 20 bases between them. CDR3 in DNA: TGCAGCGTTGAGTTTACGTCCTCCCAGGGGAAGCTGTTTTTT. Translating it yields CSVEFTSSQGKLFF.

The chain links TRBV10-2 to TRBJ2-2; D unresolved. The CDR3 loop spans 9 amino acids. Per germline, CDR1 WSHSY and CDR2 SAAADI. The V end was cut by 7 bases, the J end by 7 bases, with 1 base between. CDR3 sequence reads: CASIGELFF. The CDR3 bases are TGCGCCAGCATCGGGGAGCTGTTTTTT.

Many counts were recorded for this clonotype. CDR3 protein: CASSAGTSGSNEQFF. The CDR3 DNA follows: TGTGCCAGCAGTGCCGGGACTAGCGGGAGTAATGAGCAGTTCTTC. The J gene is TRBJ2-1, the V gene TRBV7-9, with 14 bases aligning to TRBD2. This CDR3 is built from 15 residues. V trimming: 6 bases; J trimming: 7 bases; junction bases outside the gene matches: 5. The germline V gene encodes CDR1 SEHNR and CDR2 FQNEAQ (reference sequence). Full variable domain (missing parts from reference TRBV7-9 and TRBJ2-1): DTGVSQNPRHKITKRGQNVTFRCDPISEHNRLYWYRQTLGQGPEFLTYFQNEAQLEKSRLLSDRFSAERPKGSFSTLEIQRTEQGDSAMYLCASSAGTSGSNEQFFGPGTRLTVL.

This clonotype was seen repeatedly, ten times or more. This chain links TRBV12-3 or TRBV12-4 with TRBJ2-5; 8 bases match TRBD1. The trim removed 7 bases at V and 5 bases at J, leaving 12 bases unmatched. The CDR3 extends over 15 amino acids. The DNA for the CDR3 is TGTGCCAGCACCGTCATGACAGGGGCGGGGGAGACCCAGTACTTC. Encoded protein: CASTVMTGAGETQYF.

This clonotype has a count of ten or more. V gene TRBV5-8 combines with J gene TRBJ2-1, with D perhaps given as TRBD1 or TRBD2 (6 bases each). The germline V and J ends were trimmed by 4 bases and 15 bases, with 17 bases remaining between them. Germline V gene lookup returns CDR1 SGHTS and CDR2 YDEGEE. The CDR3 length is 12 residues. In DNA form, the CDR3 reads TGTGCCAGCAGCACAGGGACTTTGATGGTGTTCTTC. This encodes CASSTGTLMVFF.

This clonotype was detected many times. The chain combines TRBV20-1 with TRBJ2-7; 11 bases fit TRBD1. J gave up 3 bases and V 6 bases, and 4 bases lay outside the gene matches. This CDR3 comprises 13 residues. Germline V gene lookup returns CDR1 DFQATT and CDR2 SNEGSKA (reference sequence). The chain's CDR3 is CSAQDRGLYEQYF. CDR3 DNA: TGCAGTGCGCAGGACAGGGGGCTCTACGAGCAGTACTTC.

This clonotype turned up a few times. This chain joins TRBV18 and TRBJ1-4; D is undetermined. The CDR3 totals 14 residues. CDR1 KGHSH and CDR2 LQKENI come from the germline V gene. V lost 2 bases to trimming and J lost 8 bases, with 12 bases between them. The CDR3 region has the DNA TGTGCCAGCTCACCAGGTAGGACCGTGGAAAAACTGTTTTTT. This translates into CASSPGRTVEKLFF.

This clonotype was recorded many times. Here the CDR3 DNA reads TGCGCCAGCAGCCCAGGGACAGGGCTTACCTACGAGCAGTACTTC. Encoded protein: CASSPGTGLTYEQYF. This chain links TRBV5-1 with TRBJ2-7; the match to TRBD1 covers 9 bases. CDR1 is SGHRS, CDR2 YFSETQ, per germline. Germline trimming cut 4 bases from V and 2 bases from J; bases unmatched to any gene: 7. The CDR3 length is 15 residues.

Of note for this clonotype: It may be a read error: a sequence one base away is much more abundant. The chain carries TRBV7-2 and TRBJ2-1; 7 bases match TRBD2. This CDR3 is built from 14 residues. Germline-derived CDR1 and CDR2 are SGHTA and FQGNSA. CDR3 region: CVSSASGSYNEQFF. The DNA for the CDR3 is TGTGTCAGCAGCGCTAGCGGTTCGTACAATGAGCAGTTCTTC.

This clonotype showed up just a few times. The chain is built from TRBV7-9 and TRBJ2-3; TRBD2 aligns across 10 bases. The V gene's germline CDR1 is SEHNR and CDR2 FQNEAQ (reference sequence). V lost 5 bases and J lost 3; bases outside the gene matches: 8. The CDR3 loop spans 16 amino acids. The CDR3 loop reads CASSRRQAGGTDTQYF. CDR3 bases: TGTGCCAGCAGCAGGAGGCAAGCGGGAGGGACAGATACGCAGTATTTT.

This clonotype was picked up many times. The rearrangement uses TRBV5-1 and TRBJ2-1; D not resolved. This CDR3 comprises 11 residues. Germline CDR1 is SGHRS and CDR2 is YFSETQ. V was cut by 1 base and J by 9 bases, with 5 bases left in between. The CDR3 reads CASSLKAEQFF. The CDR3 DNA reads TGCGCCAGCAGCTTGAAAGCTGAGCAGTTCTTC.

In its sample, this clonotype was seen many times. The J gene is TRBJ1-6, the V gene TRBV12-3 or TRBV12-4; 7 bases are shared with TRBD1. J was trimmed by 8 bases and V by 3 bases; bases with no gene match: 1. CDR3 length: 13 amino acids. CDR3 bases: TGTGCCAGCAGTTTGCAGGGGGATTCACCCCTCCACTTT. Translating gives CASSLQGDSPLHF.

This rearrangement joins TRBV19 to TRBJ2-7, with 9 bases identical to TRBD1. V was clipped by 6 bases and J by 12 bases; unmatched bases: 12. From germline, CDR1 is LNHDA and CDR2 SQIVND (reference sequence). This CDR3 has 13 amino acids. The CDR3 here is CASSPDRGSGLYF. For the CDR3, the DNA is TGTGCCAGTAGCCCGGACAGGGGTTCGGGTTTGTACTTC.

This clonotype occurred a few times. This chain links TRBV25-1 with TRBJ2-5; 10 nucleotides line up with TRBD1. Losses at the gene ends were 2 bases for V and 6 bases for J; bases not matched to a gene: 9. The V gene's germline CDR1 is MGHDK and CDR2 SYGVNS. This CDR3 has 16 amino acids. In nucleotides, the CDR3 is TGTGCCAGCAGTGAACTGGGACAGGGGACGATAAAGACCCAGTACTTC. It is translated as CASSELGQGTIKTQYF. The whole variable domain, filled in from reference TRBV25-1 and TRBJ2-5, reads EADIYQTPRYLVIGTGKKITLECSQTMGHDKMYWYQQDPGMELHLIHYSYGVNSTEKGDLSSESTVSRIRTEHFPLTLESARPSHTSQYLCASSELGQGTIKTQYFGPGTRLLVL.

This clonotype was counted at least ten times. The CDR3 DNA follows: TGCGCCAGCAGCCTCTCAATGGGGGGCGACTCACCCCTCCACTTT. Protein: CASSLSMGGDSPLHF. The chain uses TRBV5-1 and TRBJ1-6; weak D call: TRBD1 (6 bases). CDR3 length: 15 residues. In germline, CDR1 is SGHRS, CDR2 YFSETQ. Trimming removed 4 bases at V and 10 bases at J, with 18 bases between.

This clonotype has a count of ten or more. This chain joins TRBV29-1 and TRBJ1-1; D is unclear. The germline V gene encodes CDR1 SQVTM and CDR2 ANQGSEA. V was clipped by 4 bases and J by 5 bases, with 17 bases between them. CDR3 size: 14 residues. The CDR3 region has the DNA TGCAGCGTTGTCAGCCCCCTGGGAGAGACTGAAGCTTTCTTT. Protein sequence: CSVVSPLGETEAFF.

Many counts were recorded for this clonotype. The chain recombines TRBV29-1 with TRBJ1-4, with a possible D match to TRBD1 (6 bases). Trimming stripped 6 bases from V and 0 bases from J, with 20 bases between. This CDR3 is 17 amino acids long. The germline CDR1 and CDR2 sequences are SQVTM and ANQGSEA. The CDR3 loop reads CSVSPGTTKATNEKLFF. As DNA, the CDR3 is TGCAGCGTGTCACCGGGGACAACAAAAGCAACTAATGAAAAACTGTTTTTT.

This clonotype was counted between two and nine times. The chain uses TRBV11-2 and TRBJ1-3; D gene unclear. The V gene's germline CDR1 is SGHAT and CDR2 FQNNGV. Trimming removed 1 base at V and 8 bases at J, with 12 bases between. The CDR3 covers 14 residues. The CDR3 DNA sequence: TGTGCCAGCAGCTTAGCACTGTACCCAGACACCATATATTTT. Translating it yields CASSLALYPDTIYF.

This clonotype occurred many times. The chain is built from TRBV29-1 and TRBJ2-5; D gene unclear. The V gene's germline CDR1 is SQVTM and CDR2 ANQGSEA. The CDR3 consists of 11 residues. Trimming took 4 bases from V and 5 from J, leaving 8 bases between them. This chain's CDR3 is CSVVWIETQYF. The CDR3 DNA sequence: TGCAGCGTTGTGTGGATTGAGACCCAGTACTTC.

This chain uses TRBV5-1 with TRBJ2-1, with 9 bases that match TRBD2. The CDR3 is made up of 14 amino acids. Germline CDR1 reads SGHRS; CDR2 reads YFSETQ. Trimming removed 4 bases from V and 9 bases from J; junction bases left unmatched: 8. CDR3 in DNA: TGCGCCAGCAGCCCAATTAGCGGGAGTACTGAGCAGTTCTTC. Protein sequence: CASSPISGSTEQFF.

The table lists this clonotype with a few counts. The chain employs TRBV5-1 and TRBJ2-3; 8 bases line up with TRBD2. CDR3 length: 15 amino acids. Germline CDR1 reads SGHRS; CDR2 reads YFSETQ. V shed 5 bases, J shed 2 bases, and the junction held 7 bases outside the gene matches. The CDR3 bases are TGCGCCAGCAGGAAATTAGCGGGATACACAGATACGCAGTATTTT. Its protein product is CASRKLAGYTDTQYF.

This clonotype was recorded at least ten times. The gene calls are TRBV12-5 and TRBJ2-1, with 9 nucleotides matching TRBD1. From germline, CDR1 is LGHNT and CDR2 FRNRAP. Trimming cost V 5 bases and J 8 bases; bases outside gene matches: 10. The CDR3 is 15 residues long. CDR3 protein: CASGRSGQGVHEQFF. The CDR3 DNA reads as TGTGCTAGTGGTCGATCGGGACAGGGAGTACATGAGCAGTTCTTC.

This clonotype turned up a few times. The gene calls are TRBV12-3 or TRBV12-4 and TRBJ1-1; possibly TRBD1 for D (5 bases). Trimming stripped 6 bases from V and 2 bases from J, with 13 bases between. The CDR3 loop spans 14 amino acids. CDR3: CASSLPTANTEAFF. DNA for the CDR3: TGTGCCAGCAGCCTCCCGACAGCCAACACTGAAGCTTTCTTT.

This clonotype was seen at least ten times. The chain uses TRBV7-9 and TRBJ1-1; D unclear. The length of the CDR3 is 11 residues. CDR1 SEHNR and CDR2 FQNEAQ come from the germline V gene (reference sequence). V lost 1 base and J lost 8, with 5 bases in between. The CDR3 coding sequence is TGTGCCAGCAGCTTAGAATGGGAAGCTTTCTTT. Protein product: CASSLEWEAFF. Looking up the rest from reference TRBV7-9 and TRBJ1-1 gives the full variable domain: DTGVSQNPRHKITKRGQNVTFRCDPISEHNRLYWYRQTLGQGPEFLTYFQNEAQLEKSRLLSDRFSAERPKGSFSTLEIQRTEQGDSAMYLCASSLEWEAFFGQGTRLTVV.

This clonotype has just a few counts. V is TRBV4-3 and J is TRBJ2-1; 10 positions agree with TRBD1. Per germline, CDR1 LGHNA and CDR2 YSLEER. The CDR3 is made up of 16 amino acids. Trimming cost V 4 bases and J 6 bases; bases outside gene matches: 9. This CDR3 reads CASSLDDRGLFNEQFF. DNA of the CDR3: TGCGCCAGCAGCCTAGACGACAGGGGGCTTTTCAATGAGCAGTTCTTC.

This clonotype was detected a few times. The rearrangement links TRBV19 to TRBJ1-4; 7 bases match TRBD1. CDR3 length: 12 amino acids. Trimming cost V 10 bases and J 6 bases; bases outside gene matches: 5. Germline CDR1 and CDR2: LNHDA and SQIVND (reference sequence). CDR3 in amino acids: CATGTEYEKLFF. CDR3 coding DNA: TGTGCCACCGGGACAGAATATGAAAAACTGTTTTTT.

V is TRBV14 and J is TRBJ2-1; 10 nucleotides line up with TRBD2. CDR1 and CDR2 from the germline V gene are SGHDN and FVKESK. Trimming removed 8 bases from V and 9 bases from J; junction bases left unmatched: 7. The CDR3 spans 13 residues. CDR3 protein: CASRLAGALEQFF. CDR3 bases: TGTGCCAGCCGGCTAGCGGGAGCTCTTGAGCAGTTCTTC.

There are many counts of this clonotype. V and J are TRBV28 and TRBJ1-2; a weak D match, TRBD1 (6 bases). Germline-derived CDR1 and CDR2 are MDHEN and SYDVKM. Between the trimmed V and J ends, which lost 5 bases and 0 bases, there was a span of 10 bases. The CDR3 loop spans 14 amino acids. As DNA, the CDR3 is TGTGCCAGCAGTGCAGGGGTCCCTAACTATGGCTACACCTTC. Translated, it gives CASSAGVPNYGYTF.

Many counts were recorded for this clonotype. DNA of the CDR3: TGTGCCAGCAGTTTACCAGGGGCGGGGCAGCCCCAGCATTTT. Encoded protein: CASSLPGAGQPQHF. V and J are TRBV12-3 or TRBV12-4 and TRBJ1-5; TRBD1 is a possible D gene (6 bases). V lost 2 bases to trimming and J lost 7 bases, with 12 bases between them. This CDR3 has 14 residues.